One sample yielded the 26 T cell receptor beta chains listed below, sequenced in a study of spatial heterogeneity in lung cancer. Study results and caveats: Counts that tracked tumor mutation counts were those of expanded intratumoral alpha and beta TCRs.

As for time point: sample taken at primary tumor resection. These receptors lack a known antigen. Each CDR3 protein gets one entry after TCRdb re-called the 5' RACE reads with MiXCR. Here the sample spans about 23,000 distinct CDR3 sequences, about 4.5% being singletons. The sequencing used lung tumor tissue, collected at surgery. Receptors originate from a male donor with early-stage non-small cell lung cancer.

In its sample, this clonotype was seen many times. V usage is TRBV29-1 and J usage is TRBJ1-1; no clear D gene. The CDR3 loop spans 15 amino acids. The germline V gene encodes CDR1 SQVTM and CDR2 ANQGSEA. V was clipped by 1 base and J by 0 bases, with 12 bases between them. CDR3 loop: CSVEGVAGVNTEAFF. The DNA of the CDR3 is TGCAGCGTTGAAGGAGTTGCGGGAGTGAACACTGAAGCTTTCTTT.

This clonotype is classed as medium-sized (0.01 to 0.1%). V is TRBV10-3 and J is TRBJ2-2; no firm D call. V dropped 4 bases and J dropped 2 bases, with 5 bases sitting between them. CDR3 size: 13 residues. Looked up from germline, CDR1 is ENHRY and CDR2 is SYGVKD. The CDR3: CAISASNTGELFF. The CDR3, as DNA: TGTGCCATCAGTGCGTCAAACACCGGGGAGCTGTTTTTT.

The chain joins TRBV20-1 to TRBJ2-1; 11 nucleotides line up with TRBD2. The germline CDR1 and CDR2 sequences are DFQATT and SNEGSKA (reference sequence). Trimming removed 5 bases from V and 8 bases from J; junction bases left unmatched: 11. The length of the CDR3 is 15 residues. CDR3 residues: CSAPVGTSGPDEQFF. The CDR3 region has the DNA TGCAGTGCTCCGGTCGGGACTAGCGGCCCCGATGAGCAGTTCTTC.

This clonotype has at least ten counts. J is TRBJ2-7 and V is TRBV6-2 or TRBV6-3; D unclear. The CDR3 sequence is 12 residues long. Per the germline V gene, CDR1 is MNHEY and CDR2 is SVGEGT. Trimming pared 7 bases from V and 5 bases from J, leaving 12 bases between. Here the CDR3 DNA reads TGTGCCAGCAAGTACCCCCGGGACGAGCAGTACTTC. Translating it yields CASKYPRDEQYF.

In the case of this clonotype: Possible read error: a much larger clone is one base away. Because the CDR3 is missing its conserved closing phenylalanine or tryptophan, this is likely a read error. The DNA is left out, because the CDR3 cannot be placed on it with certainty; the CDR3 is given as TCRdb lists it. The chain recombines TRBV6-6 with TRBJ2-7; the table assigns TRBD2, which was not confirmed against the DNA. The CDR3 is made up of 11 amino acids, end residues included. CDR1 is MNHNY, CDR2 SVGAGI, per germline (reference sequence). The CDR3 is CASSYRADKYL.

This clonotype turned up a few times. The chain is built from TRBV3-1 and TRBJ2-7; D perhaps matches TRBD2 (5 bases). Germline V gene data show CDR1 as LGHDT and CDR2 as YNNKEL (reference sequence). V shed 3 bases and J shed 3 bases, with 12 bases lying between them. The CDR3 sequence is 14 residues long. The CDR3 region has the DNA TGTGCCAGCAGCCACGACTATGGGAGCTACGAGCAGTACTTC. This codes for CASSHDYGSYEQYF.

This clonotype was observed a few times. The genes are TRBV12-3 or TRBV12-4 and TRBJ1-3; D perhaps matches TRBD1 (6 bases). The CDR3 extends over 15 amino acids. V was trimmed by 0 bases and J by 4 bases, leaving 10 bases between them. In DNA form, the CDR3 reads TGTGCCAGCAGTTTAGCGAGGGGGAGCGGAAACACCATATATTTT. Translated: CASSLARGSGNTIYF.

This clonotype was seen ten or more times. V gene TRBV6-2 or TRBV6-3 combines with J gene TRBJ2-2; TRBD2 might be the D (6 bases). Germline assignment: CDR1 MNHEY and CDR2 SVGEGT. Trimming removed 6 bases from V and 6 bases from J, with 14 bases in between. The CDR3 totals 14 residues. The CDR3 loop reads CASRLLLAPGELFF. CDR3 DNA sequence: TGTGCCAGCAGGCTATTACTAGCTCCCGGGGAGCTGTTTTTT.

The V and J genes are TRBV3-1 and TRBJ2-7; 8 nucleotides line up with TRBD2. The CDR3 has 14 residues. V dropped 3 bases and J dropped 7; count of bases not matched to a gene: 8. Germline V CDR1 and CDR2: LGHDT, YNNKEL (reference sequence). The CDR3 region is CASSHGGGQGEQYF. DNA for the CDR3: TGTGCCAGCAGCCACGGCGGGGGGCAGGGAGAGCAGTACTTC.

This clonotype was seen many times. This rearrangement joins TRBV3-1 to TRBJ2-3; TRBD2 matches 7 bases. The CDR3 length is 17 residues. The V segment lost 1 base and the J segment 0 bases; nucleotides outside the gene matches: 7. Germline CDR1 is LGHDT and CDR2 is YNNKEL (reference sequence). CDR3 loop: CASSQVFRRGSTDTQYF. For the CDR3, the DNA is TGTGCCAGCAGCCAAGTCTTTCGGCGGGGGAGCACAGATACGCAGTATTTT.

This clonotype counts as medium-sized (0.01 to 0.1%). J is TRBJ2-3 and V is TRBV20-1; D is uncertain. The CDR3 is made up of 17 amino acids. Per the germline V gene, CDR1 is DFQATT and CDR2 is SNEGSKA (reference sequence). V gave up 3 bases and J gave up 2 bases, with 21 bases separating them. DNA of the CDR3: TGCAGTGCTAGGGGCTATGGCCTCCCCAACACCACAGATACGCAGTATTTT. This codes for CSARGYGLPNTTDTQYF.

The rearrangement joins TRBV28 to TRBJ2-1; D is perhaps TRBD1 (6 bases). The CDR3 has 15 amino acids. Germline V gene lookup returns CDR1 MDHEN and CDR2 SYDVKM. Trimming stripped 6 bases from V and 13 bases from J, with 25 bases between. The chain's CDR3 is CASSATGTRGFGQFF. CDR3 DNA: TGTGCCAGCAGCGCTACCGGGACAAGGGGCTTTGGACAGTTCTTC.

This clonotype was counted at least ten times. This rearrangement joins TRBV9 to TRBJ1-6; no firm D call. The CDR3 sequence is 13 residues long. V was trimmed by 0 bases and J by 9 bases, leaving 7 bases between them. Germline V gene data show CDR1 as SGDLS and CDR2 as YYNGEE. Here the CDR3 reads CASSVGSASPLHF. The DNA for the CDR3 is TGTGCCAGCAGCGTAGGAAGTGCTTCACCCCTCCACTTT.

This clonotype was observed at least ten times. The chain links TRBV12-3 or TRBV12-4 to TRBJ2-5; 12 bases fit TRBD2. The J segment lost 5 bases and the V segment lost 5 bases, leaving 6 bases of the junction unmatched. This CDR3 region has 15 residues. CDR3 sequence (DNA): TGTGCCAGCAGTCTTGGACTAGCGGGAACCGAGACCCAGTACTTC. Amino acids: CASSLGLAGTETQYF.

There are many counts of this clonotype. This chain uses TRBV18 with TRBJ2-7, with 9 bases identical to TRBD1. V gave up 2 bases and J gave up 4 bases; unmatched junction bases: 6. The CDR3 spans 15 residues. Germline CDR1 is KGHSH and CDR2 is LQKENI. In nucleotides, the CDR3 is TGTGCCAGCTCACCAGGGGACAGGGCTGGTTACGAGCAGTACTTC. Amino acids: CASSPGDRAGYEQYF.

This clonotype was counted many times. This chain links TRBV7-9 with TRBJ1-1; 7 nucleotides align to TRBD1. Germline trimming cut 5 bases from V and 2 bases from J; bases unmatched to any gene: 2. This CDR3 region has 13 residues. Germline assignment: CDR1 SEHNR and CDR2 FQNEAQ (reference sequence). CDR3 sequence reads: CASSRQGNTEAFF. The CDR3 DNA reads TGTGCCAGCAGCAGACAGGGAAACACTGAAGCTTTCTTT.

Ten or more counts support this clonotype. The V gene is TRBV28, the J gene TRBJ1-5; D unresolved. The CDR3 runs 14 residues. Trimming left V 2 bases short and J 4 bases short, with 9 bases between. CDR1 is MDHEN and CDR2 is SYDVKM in the germline V gene. Here the CDR3 DNA reads TGTGCCAGCAGTTTAGAGTCTTCTAATCAGCCCCAGCATTTT. Translated: CASSLESSNQPQHF.

The CDR3 protein is CASSPLIGFGAFTGELFF. In DNA, the CDR3 is TGTGCCAGCAGTCCCCTAATTGGTTTTGGAGCATTCACCGGGGAGCTGTTTTTT. V is TRBV6-2 or TRBV6-3 and J is TRBJ2-2; no definite D call. The CDR3 extends over 18 amino acids. Germline loops: CDR1 MNHEY, CDR2 SVGEGT. Trimming took 5 bases from V and 4 from J, leaving 23 bases between them.

This clonotype was recorded many times. This chain joins TRBV7-2 and TRBJ2-1; D is unclear. The CDR3 covers 12 residues. CDR1 and CDR2 (germline): SGHTA, FQGNSA. With 5 bases removed from V and 3 bases from J, the gap between germline ends came to 5 bases. CDR3 coding DNA: TGTGCCAGCAGCGCGTACTACAATGAGCAGTTCTTC. This translates into CASSAYYNEQFF.

This clonotype was detected many times. The CDR3 region is CASSLESGFGQPQHF. CDR3 coding DNA: TGTGCCAGCAGTTTAGAATCGGGGTTTGGGCAGCCCCAGCATTTT. The chain recombines TRBV27 with TRBJ1-5, with D hard to call. This CDR3 region has 15 residues. Trimming removed 2 bases at V and 7 bases at J, with 15 bases between. The V gene's germline CDR1 is MNHEY and CDR2 SMNVEV (reference sequence).

This clonotype was recorded many times. The chain combines TRBV12-3 or TRBV12-4 with TRBJ2-3, with 10 bases that match TRBD2. The CDR3 is made up of 15 amino acids. V was pared by 7 bases and J by 2 bases, with 6 bases of the junction left unmatched. The DNA of the CDR3 is TGTGCCAGCACACCTCTAGCGGGGGTCACAGATACGCAGTATTTT. Amino acids: CASTPLAGVTDTQYF.

This clonotype was recorded at least ten times. The J gene is TRBJ2-7, the V gene TRBV28, with D possibly TRBD1 on 6 matching bases. V shed 6 bases and J shed 2 bases, with 11 bases lying between them. There are 13 residues in the CDR3. The germline V gene encodes CDR1 MDHEN and CDR2 SYDVKM. The CDR3 bases are TGTGCCAGCAGCCAGGGGAGTACCTACGAGCAGTACTTC. Protein sequence: CASSQGSTYEQYF.

This clonotype was found many times. The chain employs TRBV20-1 and TRBJ2-7; no clear D gene. The germline CDR1 and CDR2 sequences are DFQATT and SNEGSKA (reference sequence). CDR3 size: 11 residues. Trimming stripped 3 bases from V and 4 bases from J, with 7 bases between. The chain's CDR3 is CSASTDYEQYF. In DNA, the CDR3 is TGCAGTGCTAGCACAGATTACGAGCAGTACTTC.

This clonotype is medium-sized in the sample. The V call is TRBV5-6, the J call TRBJ1-1; D gene unclear. V gave up 2 bases and J gave up 8 bases, with 7 bases separating them. CDR1 and CDR2 from the germline V gene are SGHDT and YYEEEE. The CDR3 spans 11 residues. The CDR3 DNA is TGTGCCAGCAGCTTTATGGGCGAAGCTTTCTTT. Amino acids: CASSFMGEAFF.

This clonotype was counted at least ten times. The V call is TRBV15, the J call TRBJ1-5; tentative D call: TRBD1 (5 bases). The ends were cut back, 1 base at V and 9 bases at J, with 19 bases in the middle. The CDR3 runs 16 residues. CDR1 and CDR2 (germline): LNHNV, YYDKDF (reference sequence). CDR3 bases: TGTGCCACCAGCAGAGTCCGAGACAGTCGGGATTTGCCCCAGCATTTT. As protein: CATSRVRDSRDLPQHF.

This clonotype showed up many times. The rearrangement links TRBV4-2 to TRBJ1-2, with D unclear. V gave up 0 bases and J gave up 3 bases, with 11 bases separating them. CDR3 size: 15 residues. Germline CDR1 and CDR2: LGHNA and YNFKEQ. CDR3 bases: TGTGCCAGCAGCCAAGATATCTGGGGTTACTATGGCTACACCTTC. It codes for CASSQDIWGYYGYTF.